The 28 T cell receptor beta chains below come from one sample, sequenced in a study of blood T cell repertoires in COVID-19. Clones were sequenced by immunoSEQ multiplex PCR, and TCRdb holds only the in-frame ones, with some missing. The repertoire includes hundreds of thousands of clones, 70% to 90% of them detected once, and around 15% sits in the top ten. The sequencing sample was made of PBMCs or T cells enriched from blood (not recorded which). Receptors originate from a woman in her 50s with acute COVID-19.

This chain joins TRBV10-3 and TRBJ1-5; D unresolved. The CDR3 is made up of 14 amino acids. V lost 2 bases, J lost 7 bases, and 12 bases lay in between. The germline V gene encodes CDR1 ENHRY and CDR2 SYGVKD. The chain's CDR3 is CAISEGRVGQPQHF. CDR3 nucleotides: TGTGCCATCAGTGAGGGGAGGGTAGGACAGCCCCAGCATTTT.

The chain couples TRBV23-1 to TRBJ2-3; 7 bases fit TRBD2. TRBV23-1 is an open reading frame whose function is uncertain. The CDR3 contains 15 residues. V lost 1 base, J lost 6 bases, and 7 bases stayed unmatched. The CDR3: CASSQFYQGGDTQYF. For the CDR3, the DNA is TGCGCCAGCAGTCAATTCTACCAGGGAGGGGATACGCAGTATTTT.

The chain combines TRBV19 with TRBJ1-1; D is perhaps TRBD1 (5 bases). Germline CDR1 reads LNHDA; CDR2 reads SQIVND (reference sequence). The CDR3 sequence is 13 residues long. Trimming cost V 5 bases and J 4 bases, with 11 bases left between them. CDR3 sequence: CASSDQGGTEAFF. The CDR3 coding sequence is TGTGCCAGTAGTGACCAGGGTGGCACTGAAGCTTTCTTT. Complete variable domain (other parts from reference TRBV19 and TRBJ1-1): DGGITQSPKYLFRKEGQNVTLSCEQNLNHDAMYWYRQDPGQGLRLIYYSQIVNDFQKGDIAEGYSVSREKKESFPLTVTSAQKNPTAFYLCASSDQGGTEAFFGQGTRLTVV.

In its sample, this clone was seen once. CDR3 bases: TGTGCCAGTAGTGTACGTACGAGACTCATGAACACTGAAGCTTTCTTT. Its translation: CASSVRTRLMNTEAFF. The rearrangement joins TRBV19 to TRBJ1-1; D call uncertain. Between the trimmed V and J ends, which lost 5 bases and 0 bases, there was a span of 16 bases. Germline V CDR1 and CDR2: LNHDA, SQIVND (reference sequence). This CDR3 has 16 residues.

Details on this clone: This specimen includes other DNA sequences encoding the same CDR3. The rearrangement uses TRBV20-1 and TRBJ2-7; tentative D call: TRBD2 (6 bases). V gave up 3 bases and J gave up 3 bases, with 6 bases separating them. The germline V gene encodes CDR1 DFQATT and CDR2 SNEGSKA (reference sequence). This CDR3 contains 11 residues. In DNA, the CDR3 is TGCAGTGCTAGCGGGGGCTACGAGCAGTACTTC. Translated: CSASGGYEQYF.

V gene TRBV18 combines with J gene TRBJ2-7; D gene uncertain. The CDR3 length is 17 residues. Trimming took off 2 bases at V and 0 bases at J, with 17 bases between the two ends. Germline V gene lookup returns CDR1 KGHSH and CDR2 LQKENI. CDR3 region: CASSPFPPLTSSYEQYF. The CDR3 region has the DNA TGTGCCAGCTCACCATTCCCCCCTCTTACAAGCTCCTACGAGCAGTACTTC.

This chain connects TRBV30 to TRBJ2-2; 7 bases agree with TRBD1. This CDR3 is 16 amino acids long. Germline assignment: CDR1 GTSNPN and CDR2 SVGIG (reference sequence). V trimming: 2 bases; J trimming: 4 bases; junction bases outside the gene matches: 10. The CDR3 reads CAWSWWRQGPTGELFF. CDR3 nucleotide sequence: TGTGCCTGGAGTTGGTGGCGACAGGGACCCACCGGGGAGCTGTTTTTT.

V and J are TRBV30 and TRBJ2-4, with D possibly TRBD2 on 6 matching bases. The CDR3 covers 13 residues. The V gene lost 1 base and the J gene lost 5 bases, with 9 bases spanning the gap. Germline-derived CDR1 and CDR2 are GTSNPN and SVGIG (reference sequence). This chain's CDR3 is CAWSGLGQNIQYF. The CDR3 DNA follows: TGTGCCTGGAGTGGACTAGGACAAAACATTCAGTACTTC.

CDR3 sequence reads: CASRGFTSRYLPGTDTQYF. CDR3 nucleotides: TGTGCCAGCAGGGGCTTCACTAGCAGATATTTACCGGGGACAGATACGCAGTATTTT. This chain links TRBV7-9 with TRBJ2-3, with D perhaps matching TRBD2 (6 bases). This CDR3 has 19 amino acids. V gave up 6 bases and J gave up 3 bases, with 28 bases separating them. Germline CDR1 is SEHNR and CDR2 is FQNEAQ (reference sequence). Full variable domain (missing parts from reference TRBV7-9 and TRBJ2-3): DTGVSQNPRHKITKRGQNVTFRCDPISEHNRLYWYRQTLGQGPEFLTYFQNEAQLEKSRLLSDRFSAERPKGSFSTLEIQRTEQGDSAMYLCASRGFTSRYLPGTDTQYFGPGTRLTVL.

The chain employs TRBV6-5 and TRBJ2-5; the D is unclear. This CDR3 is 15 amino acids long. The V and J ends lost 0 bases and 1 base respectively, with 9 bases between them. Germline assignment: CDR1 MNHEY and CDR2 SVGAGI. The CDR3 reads CASSYSPLRQETQYF. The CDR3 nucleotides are TGTGCCAGCAGTTACTCCCCGCTGCGCCAAGAGACCCAGTACTTC.

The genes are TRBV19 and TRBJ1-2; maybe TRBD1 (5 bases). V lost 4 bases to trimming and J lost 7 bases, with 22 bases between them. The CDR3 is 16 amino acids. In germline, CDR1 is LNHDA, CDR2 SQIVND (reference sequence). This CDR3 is CASSNPGRRPGGGYTF. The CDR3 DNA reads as TGTGCCAGTAGTAACCCCGGGAGGAGGCCGGGGGGTGGCTACACCTTC.

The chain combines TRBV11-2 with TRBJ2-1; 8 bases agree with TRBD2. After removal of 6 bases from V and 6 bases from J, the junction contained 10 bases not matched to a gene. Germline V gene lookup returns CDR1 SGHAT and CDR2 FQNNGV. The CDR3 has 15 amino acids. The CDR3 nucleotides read TGTGCCAGCAGGTATCCGGGACTAGGTGGCAATGAGCAGTTCTTC. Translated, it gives CASRYPGLGGNEQFF.

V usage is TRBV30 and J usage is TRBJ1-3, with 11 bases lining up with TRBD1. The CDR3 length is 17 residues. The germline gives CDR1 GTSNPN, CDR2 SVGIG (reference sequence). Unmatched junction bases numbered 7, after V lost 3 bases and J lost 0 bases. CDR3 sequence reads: CAWRRRDRGNSGNTIYF. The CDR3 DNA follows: TGTGCCTGGAGACGTAGGGACAGGGGGAACTCTGGAAACACCATATATTTT.

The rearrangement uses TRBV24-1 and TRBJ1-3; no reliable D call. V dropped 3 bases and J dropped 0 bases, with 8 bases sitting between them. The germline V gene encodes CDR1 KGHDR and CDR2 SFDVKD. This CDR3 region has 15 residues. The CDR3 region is CATSDPHSSGNTIYF. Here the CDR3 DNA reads TGTGCCACCAGTGATCCCCATAGCTCTGGAAACACCATATATTTT.

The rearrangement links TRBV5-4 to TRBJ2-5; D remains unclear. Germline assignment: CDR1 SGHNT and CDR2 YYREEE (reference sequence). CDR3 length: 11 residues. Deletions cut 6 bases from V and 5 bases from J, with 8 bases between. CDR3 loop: CASKTGETQYF. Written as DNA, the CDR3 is TGTGCCAGCAAGACGGGTGAGACCCAGTACTTC. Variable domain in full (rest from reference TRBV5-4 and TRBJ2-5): ETGVTQSPTHLIKTRGQQVTLRCSSQSGHNTVSWYQQALGQGPQFIFQYYREEENGRGNFPPRFSGLQFPNYSSELNVNALELDDSALYLCASKTGETQYFGPGTRLLVL.

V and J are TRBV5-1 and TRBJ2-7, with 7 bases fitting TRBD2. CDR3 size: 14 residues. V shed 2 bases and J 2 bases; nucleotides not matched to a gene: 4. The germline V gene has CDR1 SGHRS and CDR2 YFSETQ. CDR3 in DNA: TGCGCCAGCAGCTTCAGCGGGGAAACCTACGAGCAGTACTTC. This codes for CASSFSGETYEQYF.

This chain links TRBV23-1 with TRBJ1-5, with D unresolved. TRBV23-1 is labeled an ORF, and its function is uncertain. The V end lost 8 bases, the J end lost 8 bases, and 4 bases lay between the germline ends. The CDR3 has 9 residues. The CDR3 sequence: CASSEPQHF. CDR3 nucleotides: TGCGCCAGCTCGGAGCCCCAGCATTTT.

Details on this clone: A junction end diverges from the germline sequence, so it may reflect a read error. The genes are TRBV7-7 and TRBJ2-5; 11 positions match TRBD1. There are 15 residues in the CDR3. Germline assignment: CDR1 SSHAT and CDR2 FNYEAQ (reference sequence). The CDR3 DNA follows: TGTGCTAGCAGCTCCGGGACAGGGGGTCAAGAGACCCAGTACTTC. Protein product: CASSSGTGGQETQYF.

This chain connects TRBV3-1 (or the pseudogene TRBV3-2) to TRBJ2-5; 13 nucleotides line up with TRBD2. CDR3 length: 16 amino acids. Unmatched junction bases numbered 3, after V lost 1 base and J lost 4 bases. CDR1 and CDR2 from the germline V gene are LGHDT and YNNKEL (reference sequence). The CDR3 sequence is CASSQGTSGRGETQYF. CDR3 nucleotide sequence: TGTGCCAGCAGCCAAGGGACTAGCGGGAGAGGAGAGACCCAGTACTTC.

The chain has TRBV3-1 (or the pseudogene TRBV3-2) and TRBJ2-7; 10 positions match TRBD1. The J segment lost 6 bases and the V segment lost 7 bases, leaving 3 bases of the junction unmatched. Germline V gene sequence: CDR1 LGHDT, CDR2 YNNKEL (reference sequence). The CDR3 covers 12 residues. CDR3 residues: CASKDRGAEQYF. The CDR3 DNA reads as TGTGCCAGCAAGGACAGGGGGGCCGAGCAGTACTTC.

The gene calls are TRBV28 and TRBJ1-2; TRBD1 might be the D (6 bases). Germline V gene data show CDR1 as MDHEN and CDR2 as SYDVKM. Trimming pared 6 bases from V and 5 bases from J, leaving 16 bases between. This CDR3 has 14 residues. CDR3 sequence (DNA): TGTGCCAGCAGCCTACAGGGCCTAACATATGGCTACACCTTC. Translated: CASSLQGLTYGYTF.

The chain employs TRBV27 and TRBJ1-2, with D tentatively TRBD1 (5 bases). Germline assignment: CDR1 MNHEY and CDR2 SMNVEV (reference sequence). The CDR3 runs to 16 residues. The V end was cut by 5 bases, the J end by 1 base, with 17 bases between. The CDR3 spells CASSPSGGEINYGYTF. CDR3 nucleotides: TGTGCCAGCAGTCCCTCGGGGGGGGAAATTAACTATGGCTACACCTTC.

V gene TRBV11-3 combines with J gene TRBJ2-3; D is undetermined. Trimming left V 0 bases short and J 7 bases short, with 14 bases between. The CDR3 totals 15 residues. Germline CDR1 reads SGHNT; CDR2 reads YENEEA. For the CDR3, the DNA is TGTGCCAGCAGCTTAGATAACCTACCGCCAAATACGCAGTATTTT. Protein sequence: CASSLDNLPPNTQYF. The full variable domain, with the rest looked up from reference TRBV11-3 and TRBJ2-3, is EAGVVQSPRYKIIEKKQPVAFWCNPISGHNTLYWYLQNLGQGPELLIRYENEEAVDDSQLPKDRFSAERLKGVDSTLKIQPAELGDSAVYLCASSLDNLPPNTQYFGPGTRLTVL.

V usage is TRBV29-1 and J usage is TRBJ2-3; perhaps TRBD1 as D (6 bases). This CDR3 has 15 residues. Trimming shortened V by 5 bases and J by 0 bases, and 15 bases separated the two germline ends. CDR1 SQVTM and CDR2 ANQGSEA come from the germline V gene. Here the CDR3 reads CSVSQGQGSTDTQYF. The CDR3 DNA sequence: TGCAGCGTTTCCCAAGGGCAGGGGAGCACAGATACGCAGTATTTT.

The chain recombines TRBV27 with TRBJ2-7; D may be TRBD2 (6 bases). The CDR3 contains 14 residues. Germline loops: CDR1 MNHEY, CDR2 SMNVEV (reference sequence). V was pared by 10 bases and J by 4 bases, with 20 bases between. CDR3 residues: CATPPELALYEQYF. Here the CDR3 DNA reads TGTGCCACCCCCCCGGAACTAGCCCTGTACGAGCAGTACTTC.

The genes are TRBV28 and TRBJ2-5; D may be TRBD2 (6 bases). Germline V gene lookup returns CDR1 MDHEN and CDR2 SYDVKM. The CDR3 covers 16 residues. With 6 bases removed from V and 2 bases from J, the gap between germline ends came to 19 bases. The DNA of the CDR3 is TGTGCCAGCAGACCACGGCGGGGCCTGGAGCAAGAGACCCAGTACTTC. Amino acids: CASRPRRGLEQETQYF.

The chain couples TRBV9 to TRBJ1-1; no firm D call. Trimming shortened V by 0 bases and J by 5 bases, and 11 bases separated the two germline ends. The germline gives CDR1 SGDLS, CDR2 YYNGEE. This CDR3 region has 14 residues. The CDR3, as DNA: TGTGCCAGCAGCGTAGGCGGGGTAACTACTGAAGCTTTCTTT. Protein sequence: CASSVGGVTTEAFF.

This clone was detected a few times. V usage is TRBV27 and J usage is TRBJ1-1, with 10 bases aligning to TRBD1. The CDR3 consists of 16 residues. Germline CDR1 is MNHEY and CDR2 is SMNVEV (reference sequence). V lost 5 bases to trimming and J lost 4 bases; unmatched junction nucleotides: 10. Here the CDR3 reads CASSPEGQGFLTEAFF. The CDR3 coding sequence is TGTGCCAGCAGTCCCGAGGGACAGGGGTTTCTCACTGAAGCTTTCTTT.